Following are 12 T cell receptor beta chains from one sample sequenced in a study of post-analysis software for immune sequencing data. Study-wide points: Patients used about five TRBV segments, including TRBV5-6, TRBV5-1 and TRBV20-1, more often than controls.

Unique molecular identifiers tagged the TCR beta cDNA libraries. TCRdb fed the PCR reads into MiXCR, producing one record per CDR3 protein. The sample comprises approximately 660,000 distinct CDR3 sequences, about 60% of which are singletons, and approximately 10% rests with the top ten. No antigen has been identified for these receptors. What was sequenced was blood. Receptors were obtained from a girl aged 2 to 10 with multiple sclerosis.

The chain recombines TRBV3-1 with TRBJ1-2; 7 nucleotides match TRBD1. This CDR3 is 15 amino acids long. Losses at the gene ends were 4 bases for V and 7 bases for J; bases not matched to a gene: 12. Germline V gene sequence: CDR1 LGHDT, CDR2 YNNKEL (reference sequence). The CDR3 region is CASSRGAGGDSGYTF. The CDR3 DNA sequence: TGTGCCAGCAGCCGAGGGGCAGGGGGAGACTCTGGCTACACCTTC.

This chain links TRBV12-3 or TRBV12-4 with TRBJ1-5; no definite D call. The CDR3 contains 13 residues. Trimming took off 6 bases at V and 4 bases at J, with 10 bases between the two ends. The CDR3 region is CASSQNENQPQHF. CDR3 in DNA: TGTGCCAGCAGCCAAAACGAGAATCAGCCCCAGCATTTT.

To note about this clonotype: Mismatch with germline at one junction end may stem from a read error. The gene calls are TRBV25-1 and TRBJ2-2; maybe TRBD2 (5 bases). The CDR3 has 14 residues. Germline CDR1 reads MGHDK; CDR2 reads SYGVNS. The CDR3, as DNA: TGTGCCAGCAGATTCCGGGATTTCACCGGGGAGCGGTTTTTT. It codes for CASRFRDFTGERFF.

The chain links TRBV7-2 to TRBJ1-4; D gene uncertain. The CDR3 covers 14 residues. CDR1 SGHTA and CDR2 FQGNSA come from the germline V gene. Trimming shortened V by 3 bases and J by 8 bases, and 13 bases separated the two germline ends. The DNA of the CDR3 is TGTGCCAGCAGCTTGCCTAGCCCGAGAGAAAAACTGTTTTTT. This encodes CASSLPSPREKLFF.

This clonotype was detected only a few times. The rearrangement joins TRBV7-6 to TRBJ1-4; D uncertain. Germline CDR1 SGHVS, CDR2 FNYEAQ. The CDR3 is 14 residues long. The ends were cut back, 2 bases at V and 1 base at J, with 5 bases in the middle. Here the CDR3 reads CASSLSGTNEKLFF. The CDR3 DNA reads TGTGCCAGCAGCTTAAGTGGAACTAATGAAAAACTGTTTTTT.

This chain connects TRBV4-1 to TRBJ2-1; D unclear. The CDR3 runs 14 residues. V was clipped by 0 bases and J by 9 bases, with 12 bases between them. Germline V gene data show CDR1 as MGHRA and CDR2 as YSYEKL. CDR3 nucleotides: TGCGCCAGCAGCCAAGATCCCGTTGGAGCTGAGCAGTTCTTC. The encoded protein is CASSQDPVGAEQFF.

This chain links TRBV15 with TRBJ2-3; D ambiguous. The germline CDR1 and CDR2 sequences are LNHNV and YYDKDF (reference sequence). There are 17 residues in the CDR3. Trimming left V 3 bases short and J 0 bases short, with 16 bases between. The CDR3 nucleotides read TGTGCCACCAGCAGGTACCGGACGTCGACTAGCACAGATACGCAGTATTTT. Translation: CATSRYRTSTSTDTQYF. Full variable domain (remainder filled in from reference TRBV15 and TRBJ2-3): DAMVIQNPRYQVTQFGKPVTLSCSQTLNHNVMYWYQQKSSQAPKLLFHYYDKDFNNEADTPDNFQSRRPNTSFCFLDIRSPGLGDTAMYLCATSRYRTSTSTDTQYFGPGTRLTVL.

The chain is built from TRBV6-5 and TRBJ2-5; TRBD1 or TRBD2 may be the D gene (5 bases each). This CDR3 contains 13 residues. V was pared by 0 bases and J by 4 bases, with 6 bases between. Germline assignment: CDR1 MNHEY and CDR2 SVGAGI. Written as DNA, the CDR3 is TGTGCCAGCAGTTACTCTGGGGGAGAGACCCAGTACTTC. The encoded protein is CASSYSGGETQYF.

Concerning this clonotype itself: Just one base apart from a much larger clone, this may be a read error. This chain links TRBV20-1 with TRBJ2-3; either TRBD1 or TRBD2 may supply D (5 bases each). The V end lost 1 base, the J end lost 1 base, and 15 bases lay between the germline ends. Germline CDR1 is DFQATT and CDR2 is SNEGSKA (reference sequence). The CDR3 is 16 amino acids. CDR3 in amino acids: CSARAPDGAGTDTQYF. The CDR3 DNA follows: TGCAGTGCTAGAGCTCCGGACGGGGCGGGCACAGATACGCAGTATTTT.

The CDR3 reads CASSAPGTGNIQYF. The CDR3 bases are TGTGCCAGCAGTGCACCCGGGACAGGAAACATTCAGTACTTC. The chain uses TRBV25-1 and TRBJ2-7; 8 nucleotides agree with TRBD1. The last part of the DNA fits TRBJ2-4 better; the J call may be wrong. Germline values: CDR1 MGHDK, CDR2 SYGVNS. The CDR3 consists of 14 residues.

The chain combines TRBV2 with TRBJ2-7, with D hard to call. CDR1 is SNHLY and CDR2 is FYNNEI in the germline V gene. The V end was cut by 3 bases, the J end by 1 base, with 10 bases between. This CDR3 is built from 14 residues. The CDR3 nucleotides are TGTGCCAGCAGTGACGGTCGGTTGTCCTACGAGCAGTACTTC. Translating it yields CASSDGRLSYEQYF.

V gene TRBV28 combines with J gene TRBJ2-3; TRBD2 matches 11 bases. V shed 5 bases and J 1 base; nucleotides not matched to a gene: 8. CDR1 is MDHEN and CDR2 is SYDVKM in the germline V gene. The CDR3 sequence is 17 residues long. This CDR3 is CASSIPGLAERTDTQYF. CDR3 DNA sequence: TGTGCCAGCAGTATCCCGGGACTAGCGGAGCGCACAGATACGCAGTATTTT. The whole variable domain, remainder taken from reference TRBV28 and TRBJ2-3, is DVKVTQSSRYLVKRTGEKVFLECVQDMDHENMFWYRQDPGLGLRLIYFSYDVKMKEKGDIPEGYSVSREKKERFSLILESASTNQTSMYLCASSIPGLAERTDTQYFGPGTRLTVL.